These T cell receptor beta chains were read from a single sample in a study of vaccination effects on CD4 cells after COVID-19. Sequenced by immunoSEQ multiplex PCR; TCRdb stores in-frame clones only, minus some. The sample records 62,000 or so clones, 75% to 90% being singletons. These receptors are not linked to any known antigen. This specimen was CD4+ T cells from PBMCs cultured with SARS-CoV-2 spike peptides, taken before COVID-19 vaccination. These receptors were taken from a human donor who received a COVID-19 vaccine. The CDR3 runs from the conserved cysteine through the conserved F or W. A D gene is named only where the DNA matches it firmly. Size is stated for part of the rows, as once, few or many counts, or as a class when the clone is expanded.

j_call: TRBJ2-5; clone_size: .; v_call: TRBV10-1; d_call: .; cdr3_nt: TGCGCCAGCAGTGAGGGAGGGCAACAAGAGACCCAGTACTTC; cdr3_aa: CASSEGGQQETQYF
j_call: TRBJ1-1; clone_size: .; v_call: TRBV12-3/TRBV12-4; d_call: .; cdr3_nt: TGTGCCAGCAGCATCAGGGTGAACACTGAAGCTTTCTTT; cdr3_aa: CASSIRVNTEAFF
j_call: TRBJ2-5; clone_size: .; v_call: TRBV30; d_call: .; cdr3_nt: TGTGCCTGGAGTGTACTCTCGCGAGAGACCCAGTACTTC; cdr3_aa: CAWSVLSRETQYF
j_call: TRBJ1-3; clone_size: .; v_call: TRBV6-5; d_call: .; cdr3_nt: TGTGCCAGCAGTTATGCAAACTCTGGAAACACCATATATTTT; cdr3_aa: CASSYANSGNTIYF
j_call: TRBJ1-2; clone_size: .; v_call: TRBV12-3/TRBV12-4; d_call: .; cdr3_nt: TGTGCCAGCAGTTTTAATGGGGAATATGGCTACACCTTC; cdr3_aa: CASSFNGEYGYTF
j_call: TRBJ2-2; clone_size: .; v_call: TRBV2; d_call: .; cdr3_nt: TGTGCCAGCAGAAGGGGCGGGACAGCCACCGGGGAGCTGTTTTTT; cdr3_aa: CASRRGGTATGELFF
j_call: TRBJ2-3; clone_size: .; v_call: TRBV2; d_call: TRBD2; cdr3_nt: TGTGCCAGCAGTAAACTAGCGGGGGGTATAGATACGCAGTATTTT; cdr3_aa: CASSKLAGGIDTQYF
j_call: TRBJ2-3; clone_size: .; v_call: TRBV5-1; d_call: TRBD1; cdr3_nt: TGCGCCAGCAGAAAGGGGGCCGTGCATACAGATACGCAGTATTTT; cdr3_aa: CASRKGAVHTDTQYF
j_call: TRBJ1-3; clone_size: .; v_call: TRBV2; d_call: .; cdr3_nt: TGTGCCAGTTTCGTAGGGAGCTCTGGAAACACCATATATTTT; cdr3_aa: CASFVGSSGNTIYF
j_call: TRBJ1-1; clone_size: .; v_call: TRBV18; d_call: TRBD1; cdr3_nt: TGTGCCAGCTCACCAGGACAGGGGAACACTGAAGCTTTCTTT; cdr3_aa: CASSPGQGNTEAFF
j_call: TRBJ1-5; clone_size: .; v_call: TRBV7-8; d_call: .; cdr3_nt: TGTGCCAGCAGCATACTCGGGACAACCCGGGGCAATCAGCCCCAGCATTTT; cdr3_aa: CASSILGTTRGNQPQHF
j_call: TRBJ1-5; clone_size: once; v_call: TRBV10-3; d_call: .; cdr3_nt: TGTGCCATCAGTGAATGGGGCAATCAGCCCCAGCATTTT; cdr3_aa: CAISEWGNQPQHF
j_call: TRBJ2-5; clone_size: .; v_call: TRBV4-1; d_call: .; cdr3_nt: TGCGCCAGCAGCCCCGGCGAGGGTCGGGAGACCCAGTACTTC; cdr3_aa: CASSPGEGRETQYF
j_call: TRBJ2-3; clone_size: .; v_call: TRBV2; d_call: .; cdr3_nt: TGTGCCAGCAGTCTCACAGGGTCAGATACGCAGTATTTT; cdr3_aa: CASSLTGSDTQYF
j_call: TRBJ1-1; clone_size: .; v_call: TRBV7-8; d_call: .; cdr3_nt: TGTGCCAGCAGCACCTTAGAGGATCACATGAACACTGAAGCTTTCTTT; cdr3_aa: CASSTLEDHMNTEAFF
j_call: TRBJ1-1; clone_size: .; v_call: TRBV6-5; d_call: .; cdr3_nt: TGTGCCAGCAGTTACGGACGGGCGCTTGAAGCTTTCTTT; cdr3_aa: CASSYGRALEAFF
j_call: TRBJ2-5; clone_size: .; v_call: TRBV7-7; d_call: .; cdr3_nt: TGTGCCAGCAGCTTAGTTGGGGCGGAGGAGACCCAGTACTTC; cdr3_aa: CASSLVGAEETQYF
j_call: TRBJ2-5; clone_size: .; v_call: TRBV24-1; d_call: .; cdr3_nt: TGTGCCACCAGTGATTGGAATTCACGAGGGGTCCAAGAGACCCAGTACTTC; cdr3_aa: CATSDWNSRGVQETQYF
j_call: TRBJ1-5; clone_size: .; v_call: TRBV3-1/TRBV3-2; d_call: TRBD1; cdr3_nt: TGTGCCAGCAGCCCCGACAGGGCGAGCAATCAGCCCCAGCATTTT; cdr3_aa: CASSPDRASNQPQHF
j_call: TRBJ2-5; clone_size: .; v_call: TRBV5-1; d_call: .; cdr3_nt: TGCGCCAGCAGCCAAAATCCACCGGGACAAACGGGGAAAGAGACCCAGTACTTC; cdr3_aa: CASSQNPPGQTGKETQYF
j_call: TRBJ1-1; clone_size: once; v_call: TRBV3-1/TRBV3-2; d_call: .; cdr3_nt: TGTGCCAGCAGCCTAAGAAACACTGAAGCTTTCTTT; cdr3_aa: CASSLRNTEAFF
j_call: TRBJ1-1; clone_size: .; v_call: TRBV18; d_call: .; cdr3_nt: TGTGCCAGCTCACCAAGGAACACTGAAGCTTTCTTT; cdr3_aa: CASSPRNTEAFF
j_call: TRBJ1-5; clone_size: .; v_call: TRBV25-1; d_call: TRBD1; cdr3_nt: TGTGCCAGCAGTGAGGGTGACAGGGGTTTCAATCAGCCCCAGCATTTT; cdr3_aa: CASSEGDRGFNQPQHF
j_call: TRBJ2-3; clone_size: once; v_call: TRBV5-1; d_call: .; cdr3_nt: TGCGCCAGCAGCTTGGGAAGCGGCACAGATACGCAGTATTTT; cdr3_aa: CASSLGSGTDTQYF
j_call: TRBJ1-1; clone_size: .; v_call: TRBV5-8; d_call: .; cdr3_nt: TGTGCCAGCCCGGGGGGGACTGAAGCTTTCTTT; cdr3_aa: CASPGGTEAFF
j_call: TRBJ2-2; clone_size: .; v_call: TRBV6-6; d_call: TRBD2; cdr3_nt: TGTGCCAGCAGACCCGTAGCGGGGGGAAGGACCGGGGAGCTGTTTTTT; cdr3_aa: CASRPVAGGRTGELFF
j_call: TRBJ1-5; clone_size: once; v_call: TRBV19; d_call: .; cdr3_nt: TGTGCCAGTAGTCTCAGGGTTAGCAATCAGCCCCAGCATTTT; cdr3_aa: CASSLRVSNQPQHF
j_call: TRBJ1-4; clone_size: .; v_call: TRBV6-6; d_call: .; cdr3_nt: TGTGCCAGCAGTTACTCAAGGGGTGGAGGGGGGGAAAAACTGTTTTTT; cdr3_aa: CASSYSRGGGGEKLFF
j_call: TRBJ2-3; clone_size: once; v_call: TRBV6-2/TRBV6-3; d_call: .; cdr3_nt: TGTGCCAGCAGCGCCCGGGGCTTTAGCACAGATACGCAGTATTTT; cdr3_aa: CASSARGFSTDTQYF
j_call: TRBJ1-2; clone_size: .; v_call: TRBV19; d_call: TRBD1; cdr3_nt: TGTGCCAGTAGTATACAGACAGGGTTCTATGGCTACACCTTC; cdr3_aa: CASSIQTGFYGYTF
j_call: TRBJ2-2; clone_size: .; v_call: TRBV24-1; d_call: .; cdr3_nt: TGTGCCACCAGTGGGTACAGGGATACCGGGGAGCTGTTTTTT; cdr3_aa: CATSGYRDTGELFF
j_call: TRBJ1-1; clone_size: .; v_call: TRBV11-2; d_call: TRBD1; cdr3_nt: TGTGCCAGCAGCCCACTAGGACAGGGAACGGCTGAAGCTTTCTTT; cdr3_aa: CASSPLGQGTAEAFF
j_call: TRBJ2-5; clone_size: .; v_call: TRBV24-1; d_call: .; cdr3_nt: TGTGCCACCAGTGATTCCCAAGTAGGGGAGACCCAGTACTTC; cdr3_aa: CATSDSQVGETQYF
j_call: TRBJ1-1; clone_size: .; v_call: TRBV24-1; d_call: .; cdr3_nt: TGTGCCACCGCGGGGGGGCCGAACACTGAAGCTTTCTTT; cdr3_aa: CATAGGPNTEAFF
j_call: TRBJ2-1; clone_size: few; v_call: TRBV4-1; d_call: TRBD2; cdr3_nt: TGCGCCAGCAGCCAAGAGCGTGGCGGGGGATCCTACAATGAGCAGTTCTTC; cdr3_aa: CASSQERGGGSYNEQFF
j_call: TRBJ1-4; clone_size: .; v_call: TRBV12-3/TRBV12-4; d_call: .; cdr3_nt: TGTGCCAGCAGTAGGGGGACAACTGAAAAACTGTTTTTT; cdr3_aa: CASSRGTTEKLFF
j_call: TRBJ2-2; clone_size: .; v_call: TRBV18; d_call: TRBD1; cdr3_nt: TGTGCCAGCTCACCACCGACAGGGGACACCGGGGAGCTGTTTTTT; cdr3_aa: CASSPPTGDTGELFF
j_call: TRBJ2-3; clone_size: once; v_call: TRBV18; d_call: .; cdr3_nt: TGTGCCAGCTCACCGCCGGCCCAGGGGGGAGCAGATACGCAGTATTTT; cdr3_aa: CASSPPAQGGADTQYF
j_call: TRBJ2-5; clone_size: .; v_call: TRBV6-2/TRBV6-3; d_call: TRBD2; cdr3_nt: TGTGCCAGCAGTTACTCCCTAGCGGGGGGCCAAGAGACCCAGTACTTC; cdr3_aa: CASSYSLAGGQETQYF
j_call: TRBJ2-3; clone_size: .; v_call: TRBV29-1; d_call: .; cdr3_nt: TGCTCCCTATACAGCGGTTCAGATACGCAGTATTTT; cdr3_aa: CSLYSGSDTQYF
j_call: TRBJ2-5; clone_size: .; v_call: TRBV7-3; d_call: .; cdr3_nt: TGTGCCAGCAGCTTATCCCAGGAAGAGACCCAGTACTTC; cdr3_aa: CASSLSQEETQYF
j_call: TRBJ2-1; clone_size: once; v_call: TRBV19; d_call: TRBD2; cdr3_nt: TGTGCCAGTAGTACCCGGGGGGTTAACTACAATGAGCAGTTCTTC; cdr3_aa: CASSTRGVNYNEQFF
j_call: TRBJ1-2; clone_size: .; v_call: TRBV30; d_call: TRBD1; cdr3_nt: TGTGCCTGGAGTGCAGGGGGCGCGGGCTATGGCTACACCTTC; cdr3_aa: CAWSAGGAGYGYTF
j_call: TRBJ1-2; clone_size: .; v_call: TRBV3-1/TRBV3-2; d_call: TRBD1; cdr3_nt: TGTGCCAGCAGCCACATAGAGGGGGCGAGGGGTGGCTACACCTTC; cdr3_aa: CASSHIEGARGGYTF
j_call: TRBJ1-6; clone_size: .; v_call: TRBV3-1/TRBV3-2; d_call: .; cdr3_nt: TGTGCCAGCAGCCTCAGAAAGTCGGGGGTGAATTCACCCCTCCACTTT; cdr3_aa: CASSLRKSGVNSPLHF